Following are 21 T cell receptor beta chains from one sample sequenced in a study of regulatory dendritic cells for organ transplantation. Using immunoSEQ multiplex PCR, the repertoire was profiled, and TCRdb retains in-frame clones only, with some absent. Of some 35,000 clones listed, over 80% are singletons. The sample consisted of naive CD8+ T cells from blood. As for subset: CD45RA+ naive T cells. The receptors here all came from a human donor in good health.

The V and J genes are TRBV7-8 and TRBJ2-3; 10 nucleotides match TRBD2. The length of the CDR3 is 19 residues. V dropped 3 bases and J dropped 0; count of bases not matched to a gene: 12. The germline V gene has CDR1 SGHVS and CDR2 FQNEAQ. CDR3 protein: CASSFSLESGGASTDTQYF. The CDR3, as DNA: TGTGCCAGCAGCTTCTCGTTGGAGAGCGGGGGGGCTAGCACAGATACGCAGTATTTT.

The chain couples TRBV9 to TRBJ2-2; D gene unclear. There are 14 residues in the CDR3. V was pared by 5 bases and J by 4 bases, with 12 bases between. Germline loops: CDR1 SGDLS, CDR2 YYNGEE. The CDR3: CASSAYTPTGELFF. In DNA, the CDR3 is TGTGCCAGCAGTGCTTATACCCCCACCGGGGAGCTGTTTTTT.

J is TRBJ2-1 and V is TRBV6-5; TRBD1 aligns across 10 bases. The length of the CDR3 is 16 residues. CDR1 MNHEY and CDR2 SVGAGI come from the germline V gene. Trimming at V came to 4 bases and at J to 0 bases, leaving 3 bases not matched to a gene. The CDR3 reads CASSLDRGSSYNEQFF. CDR3 sequence (DNA): TGTGCCAGCAGTTTGGACAGGGGGAGCTCCTACAATGAGCAGTTCTTC.

This clone was counted a few times. CDR3 loop: CASSLLKDYRYGYTF. CDR3 bases: TGTGCCAGCAGTTTGTTGAAAGACTATCGCTATGGCTACACCTTC. The V gene is TRBV28, the J gene TRBJ1-2; unclear D gene. This CDR3 contains 15 residues. V was clipped by 3 bases and J by 4 bases, with 15 bases between them. Germline V gene sequence: CDR1 MDHEN, CDR2 SYDVKM.

This chain links TRBV28 with TRBJ2-3; D gene ambiguous. CDR3 size: 15 residues. Trimming removed 3 bases from V and 0 bases from J, with 10 bases in between. Germline CDR1 is MDHEN and CDR2 is SYDVKM. CDR3 sequence: CASSFISESTDTQYF. In DNA form, the CDR3 reads TGTGCCAGCAGTTTTATTTCGGAGAGCACAGATACGCAGTATTTT.

This clone has only a few counts. The CDR3 DNA follows: TGCGCCAGCAGCCAAGATCGTTTCACCGGGGAGCTGTTTTTT. It is translated as CASSQDRFTGELFF. V gene TRBV4-3 combines with J gene TRBJ2-2; no reliable D call. The CDR3 loop spans 14 amino acids. Germline loops: CDR1 LGHNA, CDR2 YSLEER. V shed 0 bases and J shed 4 bases, with 6 bases lying between them.

The J gene is TRBJ1-6, the V gene TRBV28; 9 bases are shared with TRBD1. This CDR3 region has 16 residues. V shed 7 bases, J shed 4 bases, and the junction held 8 bases outside the gene matches. Germline V gene data show CDR1 as MDHEN and CDR2 as SYDVKM. The CDR3 sequence: CASTLYGTGYNSPLHF. DNA of the CDR3: TGTGCCAGCACCCTATATGGGACAGGGTATAATTCACCCCTCCACTTT.

This clone was seen more than once but under ten times. The J gene is TRBJ2-3, the V gene TRBV4-2, with D unclear. The CDR3 sequence is 15 residues long. V was shortened by 2 bases and J by 6 bases, with 15 bases between the two germline ends. Per the germline V gene, CDR1 is LGHNA and CDR2 is YNFKEQ. The CDR3 loop reads CASSQTHQFTDTQYF. As DNA, the CDR3 is TGTGCCAGCAGCCAAACTCACCAGTTTACGGATACGCAGTATTTT.

This clone was observed a handful of times. The chain combines TRBV4-2 with TRBJ1-1; TRBD1 matches at 9 bases. The CDR3 covers 16 residues. CDR1 and CDR2 (germline): LGHNA, YNFKEQ. Trimming took 2 bases from V and 0 from J; bases not matched to a gene: 4. CDR3 coding DNA: TGTGCCAGCAGCCAATGGACAGGGGCTGTGAACACTGAAGCTTTCTTT. Its translation: CASSQWTGAVNTEAFF.

The chain carries TRBV19 and TRBJ1-5, with D possibly being TRBD1 (6 bases). Germline V CDR1 and CDR2: LNHDA, SQIVND (reference sequence). The CDR3 runs 15 residues. Trimming removed 4 bases at V and 4 bases at J, with 14 bases between. The CDR3 protein is CASSTWTAANQPQHF. The CDR3 DNA sequence: TGTGCCAGTAGTACCTGGACAGCGGCAAATCAGCCCCAGCATTTT.

The chain has TRBV28 and TRBJ2-1; tentatively, D is TRBD2 (5 bases). From germline, CDR1 is MDHEN and CDR2 SYDVKM. V was cut by 1 base and J by 10 bases, with 14 bases left in between. CDR3 length equals 14 residues. CDR3 region: CASSLFEGFLEQFF. CDR3 DNA sequence: TGTGCCAGCAGTTTATTTGAGGGTTTCTTGGAGCAGTTCTTC. Looking up the rest from reference TRBV28 and TRBJ2-1 gives the full variable domain: DVKVTQSSRYLVKRTGEKVFLECVQDMDHENMFWYRQDPGLGLRLIYFSYDVKMKEKGDIPEGYSVSREKKERFSLILESASTNQTSMYLCASSLFEGFLEQFFGPGTRLTVL.

This CDR3 reads CASTPTMAGGYSNQPQHF. CDR3 sequence (DNA): TGTGCCAGTACCCCAACCATGGCAGGGGGGTATAGCAATCAGCCCCAGCATTTT. This sequence joins TRBV19 and TRBJ1-5; 7 nucleotides agree with TRBD1. From germline, CDR1 is LNHDA and CDR2 SQIVND (reference sequence). This CDR3 region has 18 residues. V shed 7 bases and J 0 bases; nucleotides not matched to a gene: 15.

The chain employs TRBV6-5 and TRBJ2-5, with 10 bases matching TRBD2. J lost 4 bases, V lost 8 bases, and 7 bases had no gene match. The CDR3 has 14 amino acids. Per germline, CDR1 MNHEY and CDR2 SVGAGI. The CDR3 DNA is TGTGCCAGCTCCCCCGGGACTAGCGTAGAGACCCAGTACTTC. It translates to CASSPGTSVETQYF.

The rearrangement joins TRBV9 to TRBJ2-7; tentatively, D is TRBD1 or TRBD2 (5 bases each). CDR1 SGDLS and CDR2 YYNGEE come from the germline V gene. The CDR3 is 15 amino acids. Deletions cut 4 bases from V and 2 bases from J, with 16 bases between. CDR3 in amino acids: CASSQYRDRPYEQYF. In DNA, the CDR3 is TGTGCCAGCAGCCAATACCGGGACCGACCCTACGAGCAGTACTTC.

This rearrangement joins TRBV9 to TRBJ2-6, with D unresolved. Germline CDR1 is SGDLS and CDR2 is YYNGEE. Trimming removed 1 base from V and 0 bases from J, with 2 bases in between. The CDR3 is 14 amino acids. CDR3 DNA: TGTGCCAGCAGCGTAAGCTCTGGGGCCAACGTCCTGACTTTC. Encoded protein: CASSVSSGANVLTF.

This chain uses TRBV6-6 with TRBJ2-7, with a weak D call TRBD2 (5 bases). Per the germline V gene, CDR1 is MNHNY and CDR2 is SVGAGI (reference sequence). The germline V and J ends were trimmed by 6 bases and 0 bases, with 15 bases remaining between them. The CDR3 sequence is 15 residues long. The CDR3: CASSRSRAASYEQYF. Written as DNA, the CDR3 is TGTGCCAGCAGCCGATCGAGGGCAGCCTCCTACGAGCAGTACTTC.

This clone occurred a few times. The gene calls are TRBV7-9 and TRBJ2-7, with D possibly matching TRBD2 (5 bases). V was clipped by 5 bases and J by 7 bases, with 18 bases between them. CDR1 SEHNR and CDR2 FQNEAQ come from the germline V gene (reference sequence). This CDR3 is built from 14 residues. This CDR3 reads CASSTSGLSGEQYF. DNA for the CDR3: TGTGCCAGCAGCACATCGGGTCTCTCGGGGGAGCAGTACTTC.

The chain carries TRBV7-6 and TRBJ1-1, with D possibly TRBD1 on 6 matching bases. Trimming took off 3 bases at V and 0 bases at J, with 14 bases between the two ends. Germline V gene data show CDR1 as SGHVS and CDR2 as FNYEAQ. The CDR3 length is 16 residues. CDR3 protein: CASSFIQGSMNTEAFF. The CDR3 DNA reads TGTGCCAGCAGCTTTATCCAGGGGTCGATGAACACTGAAGCTTTCTTT. The full variable domain, with the rest looked up from reference TRBV7-6 and TRBJ1-1, is GAGVSQSPRYKVTKRGQDVALRCDPISGHVSLYWYRQALGQGPEFLTYFNYEAQQDKSGLPNDRFSAERPEGSISTLTIQRTEQRDSAMYRCASSFIQGSMNTEAFFGQGTRLTVV.

The chain employs TRBV15 and TRBJ1-2; 12 nucleotides agree with TRBD1. The CDR3 sequence is 17 residues long. Germline V CDR1 and CDR2: LNHNV, YYDKDF (reference sequence). V lost 3 bases to trimming and J lost 5 bases; unmatched junction nucleotides: 10. CDR3 nucleotides: TGTGCCACCAGCAGTAAAAGGGGGACAGGGGGCACTTATGGCTACACCTTC. Its protein product is CATSSKRGTGGTYGYTF.

The gene calls are TRBV13 and TRBJ2-1, with 7 bases fitting TRBD1. The trim removed 5 bases at V and 5 bases at J, leaving 6 bases unmatched. CDR3 size: 14 residues. Germline CDR1 PRHDT, CDR2 FYEKMQ (reference sequence). In DNA form, the CDR3 reads TGTGCCAGCAGCACCCAAACAGGGGACAATGAGCAGTTCTTC. Amino acids: CASSTQTGDNEQFF.

V gene TRBV6-6 combines with J gene TRBJ1-2; 9 bases fit TRBD1. Germline V gene lookup returns CDR1 MNHNY and CDR2 SVGAGI (reference sequence). The trim removed 2 bases at V and 6 bases at J, leaving 7 bases unmatched. CDR3 length: 15 amino acids. CDR3 DNA sequence: TGTGCCAGCAGTTACCAAAGAACAGGGGGCGATGGCTACACCTTC. Translated: CASSYQRTGGDGYTF.